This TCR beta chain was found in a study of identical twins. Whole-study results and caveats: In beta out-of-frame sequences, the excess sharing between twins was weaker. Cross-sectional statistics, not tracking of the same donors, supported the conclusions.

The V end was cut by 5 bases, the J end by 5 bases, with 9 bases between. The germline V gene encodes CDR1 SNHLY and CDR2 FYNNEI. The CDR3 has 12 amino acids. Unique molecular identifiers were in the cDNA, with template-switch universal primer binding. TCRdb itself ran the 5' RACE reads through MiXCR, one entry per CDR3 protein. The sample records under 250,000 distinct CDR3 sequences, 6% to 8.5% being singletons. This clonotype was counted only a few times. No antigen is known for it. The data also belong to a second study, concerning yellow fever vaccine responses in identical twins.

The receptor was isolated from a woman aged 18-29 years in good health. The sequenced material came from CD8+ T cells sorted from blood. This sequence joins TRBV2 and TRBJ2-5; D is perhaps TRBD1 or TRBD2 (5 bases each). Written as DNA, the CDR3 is TGTGCCAGCAGTTGGGACCTGGAGACCCAGTACTTC. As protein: CASSWDLETQYF.